The T cell receptor (beta chain) described here comes from a study of beta chain features in type 1 diabetes. A CD45RO/CCR7/CD25/CD127/CD95/CD27 panel sorted naive, central memory, regulatory and stem cell-like memory CD4+ cells. The V end lost 8 bases, the J end lost 4 bases, and 11 bases lay between the germline ends. From germline, CDR1 is MDHEN and CDR2 SYDVKM. The CDR3 consists of 12 residues. Since all of the isolated RNA was reverse transcribed, expressed TCRB transcripts were what got sequenced. Data came from immunoSEQ multiplex PCR; TCRdb stores just in-frame clones and leaves some out. The data contain approximately 170,000 clones, around 8% of them seen just once; the ten biggest clones take up about 0.95%. General study points: All four CD4+ subsets of Type 1 diabetes patients contained TCRB CDR3s that were moderately but significantly shorter. It was not settled here whether HLA type affects TCRB rearrangement. An over-representation of cells with high TCR expression could result from cDNA sequencing. PCR could preferentially amplify shorter templates, alike in patients and controls.

This clone turned up a few times. The antigen remains undetermined. The gene calls are TRBV28 and TRBJ1-1; D is perhaps TRBD1 (5 bases). This clonotype was obtained from a woman between 40 and 55 years old with type 1 diabetes. The material sequenced was central memory CD4+ T cells from blood. CDR3 sequence: CASVVGGTEAFF. Here the CDR3 DNA reads TGTGCCAGCGTAGTGGGGGGCACTGAAGCTTTCTTT.